This TCR beta chain was recovered during a study of vaccination effects on CD4 cells after COVID-19. Looking at the study overall: Convalescent patient samples, from a couple of individuals, date to 16 days and one week before vaccination. Findings and limits, study-wide: Late post-vaccination samples showed marked contraction of infection- and vaccine-induced clones.

ViraFEST assay sequencing came after antigen-specific CD4+ T cells were expanded with viral peptide pools. When ten to eleven days of culture had elapsed, CD4+ T cells were isolated. PCR showed that the person got SARS-CoV-2 infection at some point between March and December 2020. CDR1 and CDR2 (germline): MNHEY, SMNVEV (reference sequence). The CDR3 is 18 amino acids. V shed 2 bases, J shed 3 bases, and the junction held 14 bases outside the gene matches. With regard to this clone: The antigen is undetermined.

Some clones are missing from TCRdb's copy, which holds only in-frame ones; the method was immunoSEQ multiplex PCR. Among more than 35,000 clones listed, around 72% were seen once. This TCR was recovered from a human donor who had a prior SARS-CoV-2 infection. J is TRBJ2-7 and V is TRBV27, with 9 bases that match TRBD1. The specimen comprised CD4+ T cells from PBMCs cultured with a peptide pool, sampled before COVID-19 vaccination. The CDR3 DNA reads TGTGCCAGCAGTTTAACAGCGTTCGGGACAGGGAAGTACTACGAGCAGTACTTC. It translates to CASSLTAFGTGKYYEQYF.